These T cell receptor beta chains were read from a single sample in a study of T cells expressing NK-cell markers. For each CDR3 protein, TCRdb gives one entry from its re-call of the 5' RACE reads, without DNA. Its table records 300,000 to 500,000 distinct CDR3 sequences. The specimen sequenced was blood T cells: a sorted CD56 or NKG2C T cell subset, CD4+ or CD8+ T cells, or bulk PBMC T cells (not recorded which). The receptor source for this set is a woman aged 45-65 years in good health. The CDR3 runs from the conserved cysteine through the conserved F or W.

len: 16
j_gene: TRBJ2-1
v_gene: TRBV4-2
CDR3aa: CASSQGGQETYNEQFF

len: 13
j_gene: TRBJ1-6
v_gene: TRBV5-6
CDR3aa: CASSPQDNPPLHF

len: 14
j_gene: TRBJ2-5
v_gene: TRBV5-5
CDR3aa: CASSSSPRMETQYF

len: 17
j_gene: TRBJ2-2
v_gene: TRBV7-3
CDR3aa: CASSLKAGGANTGELFF

len: 14
j_gene: TRBJ2-3
v_gene: TRBV20-1
CDR3aa: CSARVGSLGNTQYF

len: 11
j_gene: TRBJ2-2
v_gene: TRBV2
CDR3aa: CASTPTGELFF

len: 13
j_gene: TRBJ2-7
v_gene: TRBV10-3
CDR3aa: CAISPLESYEQYF

len: 15
j_gene: TRBJ1-5
v_gene: TRBV11-2
CDR3aa: CASSPGTGENQPQHF

len: 14
j_gene: TRBJ2-2
v_gene: TRBV25-1
CDR3aa: CASRRTGGTGELFF

len: 13
j_gene: TRBJ1-1
v_gene: TRBV7-9
CDR3aa: CARDALLNTEAFF

len: 17
j_gene: TRBJ1-5
v_gene: TRBV7-9
CDR3aa: CASSLGASGTRNQPQHF

len: 11
j_gene: TRBJ2-7
v_gene: TRBV3-1
CDR3aa: CASSQGVGQYF

len: 14
j_gene: TRBJ2-2
v_gene: TRBV29-1
CDR3aa: CSALRDSGTGELFF

len: 17
j_gene: TRBJ2-6
v_gene: TRBV27
CDR3aa: CASSFGTGDPGANVLIF

len: 15
j_gene: TRBJ1-5
v_gene: TRBV28
CDR3aa: CASRWGQGAVQPQHF

len: 15
j_gene: TRBJ2-5
v_gene: TRBV20-1
CDR3aa: CSARGAGGLQETQYF

len: 11
j_gene: TRBJ1-2
v_gene: TRBV19
CDR3aa: CASMTAYGYTF

len: 16
j_gene: TRBJ2-1
v_gene: TRBV12-3/TRBV12-4
CDR3aa: CASSSRTGGDYNEQFF

len: 15
j_gene: TRBJ2-7
v_gene: TRBV20-1
CDR3aa: CSARDLRESGYEQYF

len: 18
j_gene: TRBJ2-1
v_gene: TRBV7-2
CDR3aa: CASSLSVWSGRSDNEQFF

len: 14
j_gene: TRBJ1-1
v_gene: TRBV29-1
CDR3aa: CSVAGWRSTFEAFF

len: 17
j_gene: TRBJ2-7
v_gene: TRBV9
CDR3aa: CASSASAVGQGKGQQYF

len: 18
j_gene: TRBJ2-1
v_gene: TRBV6-6
CDR3aa: CASSYSAAGTSGHNEQFF

len: 15
j_gene: TRBJ2-1
v_gene: TRBV7-9
CDR3aa: CASSFTSGVHNEQFF

len: 14
j_gene: TRBJ1-1
v_gene: TRBV5-1
CDR3aa: CASSLDASLPEAFF

len: 18
j_gene: TRBJ1-5
v_gene: TRBV11-1
CDR3aa: CASNSPGLKLFSNQPQHF

len: 14
j_gene: TRBJ2-4
v_gene: TRBV2
CDR3aa: CASRDSLAKNIQYF

len: 16
j_gene: TRBJ2-2
v_gene: TRBV7-8
CDR3aa: CASSQISGIGTGELFF

len: 17
j_gene: TRBJ1-6
v_gene: TRBV12-3/TRBV12-4
CDR3aa: CASRIEAGARYNSPLHF

len: 16
j_gene: TRBJ2-1
v_gene: TRBV6-5
CDR3aa: CASRPPWAFQYNEQFF

len: 15
j_gene: TRBJ2-2
v_gene: TRBV5-1
CDR3aa: CASSLRAGTTGELFF

len: 16
j_gene: TRBJ2-3
v_gene: TRBV15
CDR3aa: CATSREGAAPTDTQYF

len: 14
j_gene: TRBJ2-7
v_gene: TRBV10-3
CDR3aa: CAIRWGQGRDEQYF

len: 14
j_gene: TRBJ2-7
v_gene: TRBV7-2
CDR3aa: CASSQGPLNSEQYF

len: 15
j_gene: TRBJ2-2
v_gene: TRBV20-1
CDR3aa: CSAHGTGPNTGELFF

len: 15
j_gene: TRBJ1-6
v_gene: TRBV24-1
CDR3aa: CATSDLGRKDHPLHF

len: 13
j_gene: TRBJ2-3
v_gene: TRBV12-3/TRBV12-4
CDR3aa: CASSLATRNAQYF

len: 12
j_gene: TRBJ2-1
v_gene: TRBV5-1
CDR3aa: CASSPDGNEQFF

len: 15
j_gene: TRBJ1-1
v_gene: TRBV12-3/TRBV12-4
CDR3aa: CASSVTGGKNTEAFF

len: 17
j_gene: TRBJ2-6
v_gene: TRBV2
CDR3aa: CASSGKTTQSGANVLTF

len: 16
j_gene: TRBJ1-6
v_gene: TRBV4-1
CDR3aa: CASSQDGKGWNSPLHF

len: 17
j_gene: TRBJ1-1
v_gene: TRBV11-2
CDR3aa: CASSGVQWGTGITEAFF

len: 19
j_gene: TRBJ2-7
v_gene: TRBV5-1
CDR3aa: CASSLGIDLRLAGAYEQYF

len: 14
j_gene: TRBJ2-2
v_gene: TRBV5-5
CDR3aa: CASTGQAGTGELFF